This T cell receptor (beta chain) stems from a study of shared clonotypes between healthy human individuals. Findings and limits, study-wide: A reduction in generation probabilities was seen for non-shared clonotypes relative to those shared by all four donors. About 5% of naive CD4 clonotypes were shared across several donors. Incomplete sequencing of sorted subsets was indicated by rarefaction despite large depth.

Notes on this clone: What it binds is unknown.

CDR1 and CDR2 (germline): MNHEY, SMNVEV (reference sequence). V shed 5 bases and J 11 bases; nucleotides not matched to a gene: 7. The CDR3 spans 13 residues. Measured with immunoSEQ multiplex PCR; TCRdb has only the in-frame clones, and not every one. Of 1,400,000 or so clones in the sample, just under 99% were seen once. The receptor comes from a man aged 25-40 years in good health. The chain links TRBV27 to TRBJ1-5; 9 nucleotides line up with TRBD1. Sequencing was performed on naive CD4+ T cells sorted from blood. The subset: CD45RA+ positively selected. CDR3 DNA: TGTGCCAGCAGTGAGGGGGACAGGGCAACCCAGCATTTT. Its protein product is CASSEGDRATQHF.